The present T cell receptor (beta chain) was sequenced within a study of radiation and T cells in renal cell carcinoma. Sequencing was performed with immunoSEQ multiplex PCR; in TCRdb, only in-frame clones are kept and a portion is missing. This repertoire shows about 170,000 clones, around 89% found once; its top ten account for over 9%. Specified time point: blood 4 weeks post-SBRT, at nephrectomy. As to treatment: 15 Gy SBRT to primary tumor, nephrectomy 4 weeks later. Nephrectomy followed 15 Gy stereotactic body radiation by 4 weeks. After SBRT, blood was collected at 2 and 4 weeks, plus baseline. The patient's renal cell carcinoma had clear cell pathology. Remarks on this clone: The target antigen is unknown.

Study-level results: Top tumor clonotypes rose in blood 2 weeks post-radiation, then contracted.

CDR1 MNHNS and CDR2 SASEGT come from the germline V gene. V was cut by 6 bases and J by 5 bases, with 11 bases left in between. The CDR3 is 13 residues long. The V call is TRBV6-1, the J call TRBJ1-5, with a weak D call TRBD1 (6 bases). The sequence was collected from a woman aged 45-60 years with renal cell carcinoma. Sequencing used blood, obtained from a patient whose treatment included radiotherapy and nephrectomy. The CDR3 loop is CASRLGADQPQHF. CDR3 nucleotides: TGTGCCAGCAGATTGGGGGCCGATCAGCCCCAGCATTTT.